The 15 T cell receptor beta chains listed next were all sequenced from one sample in a study of CD8 T cells in ankylosing spondylitis. TCRdb processed the 5' RACE reads anew with MiXCR; each CDR3 protein has one entry. The table has approximately 300,000 distinct CDR3 sequences, approximately 20% seen once; the top ten hold around 7.8%. Sequences were obtained from blood, either unsorted or a sorted T cell fraction (not recorded which). These TCRs come from a male donor with ankylosing spondylitis or in good health (not recorded which).

V and J are TRBV20-1 and TRBJ1-6, with D maybe TRBD1 (5 bases). V was pared by 4 bases and J by 7 bases, with 14 bases between. CDR1 DFQATT and CDR2 SNEGSKA come from the germline V gene (reference sequence). The CDR3 consists of 14 residues. CDR3 DNA sequence: TGCAGTGCTATGGTAACAGGCGGGAATTCACCCCTCCACTTT. This sequence encodes CSAMVTGGNSPLHF.

The chain recombines TRBV7-3 with TRBJ2-1; the D is unclear. CDR1 SGHTA and CDR2 FQGTGA come from the germline V gene. Trimming cost V 2 bases and J 5 bases, with 13 bases left between them. CDR3 length: 15 residues. The CDR3 loop is CASSLGVPFNNEQFF. The CDR3 nucleotides read TGTGCCAGCAGCTTAGGGGTCCCCTTCAACAATGAGCAGTTCTTC.

The chain carries TRBV10-3 and TRBJ1-1, with D unresolved. Germline CDR1 ENHRY, CDR2 SYGVKD. CDR3 length equals 11 residues. V was pared by 10 bases and J by 3 bases, with 9 bases between. CDR3 protein: CATSAYTEAFF. DNA for the CDR3: TGTGCCACGAGCGCCTACACTGAAGCTTTCTTT.

V and J are TRBV12-3 or TRBV12-4 and TRBJ2-3; D is ambiguous. V was shortened by 1 base and J by 0 bases, with 11 bases between the two germline ends. The CDR3 spans 16 residues. This CDR3 reads CASSLGVSRSTDTQYF. The CDR3 region has the DNA TGTGCCAGCAGTTTAGGGGTGAGCAGAAGCACAGATACGCAGTATTTT.

This clonotype has at least ten counts. The chain joins TRBV20-1 to TRBJ2-1; 11 positions agree with TRBD2. The CDR3 covers 14 residues. CDR1 is DFQATT and CDR2 is SNEGSKA in the germline V gene (reference sequence). Trimming took 5 bases from V and 3 from J; bases not matched to a gene: 3. The CDR3 loop is CSASGLAVYNEQFF. DNA for the CDR3: TGCAGTGCTTCGGGACTAGCGGTCTACAATGAGCAGTTCTTC.

At least ten counts were recorded for this clonotype. The V call is TRBV7-8, the J call TRBJ1-2; the match to TRBD1 covers 9 bases. This CDR3 comprises 16 residues. CDR1 is SGHVS, CDR2 FQNEAQ, per germline. With 5 bases clipped from V and 1 base from J, the junction kept 8 bases outside the gene matches. Here the CDR3 reads CASSPRTGAVNYGYTF. The CDR3 DNA reads TGTGCCAGCAGCCCTAGGACAGGGGCCGTTAACTATGGCTACACCTTC.

This clonotype was counted a few times. CDR3 nucleotide sequence: TGCGCCAGCAGGCGACTAGCAAATCCCACAGATACGCAGTATTTT. It is translated as CASRRLANPTDTQYF. The chain employs TRBV4-1 and TRBJ2-3; 7 bases agree with TRBD2. V trimming: 6 bases; J trimming: 2 bases; junction bases outside the gene matches: 8. The V gene's germline CDR1 is MGHRA and CDR2 YSYEKL. CDR3 length equals 15 residues.

In its sample, this clonotype was seen a few times. The chain combines TRBV27 with TRBJ2-3, with D tentatively TRBD2 (5 bases). Germline CDR1 and CDR2: MNHEY and SMNVEV (reference sequence). This CDR3 has 12 residues. Between the trimmed V and J ends, which lost 10 bases and 5 bases, there was a span of 13 bases. CDR3 amino acids: CATGLVIDTQYF. The CDR3 DNA sequence: TGTGCCACCGGACTGGTAATAGATACGCAGTATTTT.

Only a few counts were recorded for this clonotype. This sequence joins TRBV6-4 and TRBJ2-6, with 7 bases fitting TRBD1. There are 17 residues in the CDR3. With V trimmed by 2 bases and J by 1 base, 5 bases remained unmatched. The germline CDR1 and CDR2 sequences are MRHNA and SNTAGT. The CDR3 spells CASSDVGRGSGANVLTF. As DNA, the CDR3 is TGTGCCAGCAGTGACGTAGGCAGGGGGTCTGGGGCCAACGTCCTGACTTTC.

This clonotype was detected many times. The chain employs TRBV5-1 and TRBJ2-3; perhaps TRBD1 as D (6 bases). The length of the CDR3 is 14 residues. CDR1 is SGHRS, CDR2 YFSETQ, per germline. Trimming pared 0 bases from V and 2 bases from J, leaving 7 bases between. The CDR3 bases are TGCGCCAGCAGCTTGGACAGGGCCACAGATACGCAGTATTTT. It specifies CASSLDRATDTQYF.

In its sample, this clonotype was seen a few times. The rearrangement links TRBV28 to TRBJ2-1, with D tentatively TRBD2 (5 bases). The CDR3 consists of 13 residues. Trimming left V 10 bases short and J 1 base short, with 11 bases between. Germline V CDR1 and CDR2: MDHEN, SYDVKM. As DNA, the CDR3 is TGTGCCACCCGAGGGAGATCCTACAATGAGCAGTTCTTC. Residues: CATRGRSYNEQFF.

This clonotype was recorded at least ten times. The chain is built from TRBV10-3 and TRBJ2-7; TRBD1 might be the D (6 bases). CDR1 is ENHRY and CDR2 is SYGVKD in the germline V gene. V shed 3 bases and J shed 5 bases, with 11 bases lying between them. The CDR3 spans 13 residues. CDR3 sequence reads: CAISDLGQNEQYV. The CDR3 bases are TGTGCCATCAGTGACCTGGGACAAAACGAGCAGTACGTC.

The chain is built from TRBV27 and TRBJ1-4; TRBD1 might be the D (5 bases). V was clipped by 2 bases and J by 13 bases, with 23 bases between them. CDR3 size: 16 residues. The germline V gene has CDR1 MNHEY and CDR2 SMNVEV (reference sequence). CDR3 sequence: CASSLRFTRGTTGLFF. The CDR3 DNA reads as TGTGCCAGCAGTTTACGGTTCACGCGGGGGACGACGGGACTGTTTTTT.

The V call is TRBV14, the J call TRBJ2-2; 13 bases match TRBD2. The trim removed 4 bases at V and 3 bases at J, leaving 14 bases unmatched. The CDR3 sequence is 20 residues long. Germline CDR1 SGHDN, CDR2 FVKESK. The CDR3 DNA reads TGTGCCAGCAGCCCGTCTGTGGGACTAGCGGGGCTTTTCCACACCGGGGAGCTGTTTTTT. Its protein product is CASSPSVGLAGLFHTGELFF. The variable domain in full, completed from reference TRBV14 and TRBJ2-2, reads EAGVTQFPSHSVIEKGQTVTLRCDPISGHDNLYWYRRVMGKEIKFLLHFVKESKQDESGMPNNRFLAERTGGTYSTLKVQPAELEDSGVYFCASSPSVGLAGLFHTGELFFGEGSRLTVL.

V gene TRBV20-1 combines with J gene TRBJ2-1; no firm D call. This CDR3 has 14 residues. The V end was cut by 6 bases, the J end by 0 bases, with 12 bases between. In germline, CDR1 is DFQATT, CDR2 SNEGSKA (reference sequence). This chain's CDR3 is CSAPEKSSYNEQFF. CDR3 nucleotides: TGCAGTGCCCCTGAAAAAAGCTCCTACAATGAGCAGTTCTTC.